This T cell receptor (beta chain) emerged from a study of a mutant IDH1 vaccine in newly diagnosed glioma. Study in general: Radiotherapy, temozolomide, or both had been given previously, and both were given to most. Study observations and caveats: Approximately 95% of patients showed vaccine-induced immune responses across multiple MHC alleles.

Turning to this clone: Its antigen is currently unknown.

Repertoires were generated with immunoSEQ multiplex PCR, while TCRdb's copy carries only in-frame clones and drops some. The table lists around 24,000 clones, around 80% of them singletons. Regarding time point: week 11, during vaccination. In every dose of vaccine, 300 ug of mutant IDH1 20-mer peptide was given alongside topical imiquimod. Those who donated had recent WHO grade 3 or 4 IDH1-mutant, ATRX-lost astrocytomas. The CDR3 spans 14 residues. The germline V gene encodes CDR1 MGHDK and CDR2 SYGVNS. V was trimmed by 3 bases and J by 2 bases, leaving 10 bases between them. This specimen consisted of PBMCs, obtained from a glioma patient whose treatment included an IDH1 peptide vaccine. The receptor was derived from a man in his forties with glioma. J is TRBJ1-1 and V is TRBV25-1; D is undetermined. The CDR3 sequence is CASSDRVHNTEAFF. The CDR3 coding sequence is TGTGCCAGCAGTGATCGGGTCCACAACACTGAAGCTTTCTTT. The whole variable domain, filled in from reference TRBV25-1 and TRBJ1-1, reads EADIYQTPRYLVIGTGKKITLECSQTMGHDKMYWYQQDPGMELHLIHYSYGVNSTEKGDLSSESTVSRIRTEHFPLTLESARPSHTSQYLCASSDRVHNTEAFFGQGTRLTVV.